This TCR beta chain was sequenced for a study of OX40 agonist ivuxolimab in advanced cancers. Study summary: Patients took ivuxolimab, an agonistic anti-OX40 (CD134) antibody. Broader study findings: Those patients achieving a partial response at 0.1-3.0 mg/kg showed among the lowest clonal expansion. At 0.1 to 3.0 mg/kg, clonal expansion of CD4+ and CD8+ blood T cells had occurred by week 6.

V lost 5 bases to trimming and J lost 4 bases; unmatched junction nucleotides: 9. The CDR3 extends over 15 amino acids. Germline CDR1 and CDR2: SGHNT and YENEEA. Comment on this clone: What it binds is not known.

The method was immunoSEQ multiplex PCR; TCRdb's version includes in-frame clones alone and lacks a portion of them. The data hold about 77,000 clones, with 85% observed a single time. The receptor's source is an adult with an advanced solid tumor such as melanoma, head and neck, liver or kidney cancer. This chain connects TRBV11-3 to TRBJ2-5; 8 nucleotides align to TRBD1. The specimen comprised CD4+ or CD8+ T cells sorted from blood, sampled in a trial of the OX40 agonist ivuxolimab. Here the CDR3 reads CASSTHQGAGETQYF. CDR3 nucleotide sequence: TGTGCCAGCAGCACACATCAGGGGGCCGGAGAGACCCAGTACTTC.